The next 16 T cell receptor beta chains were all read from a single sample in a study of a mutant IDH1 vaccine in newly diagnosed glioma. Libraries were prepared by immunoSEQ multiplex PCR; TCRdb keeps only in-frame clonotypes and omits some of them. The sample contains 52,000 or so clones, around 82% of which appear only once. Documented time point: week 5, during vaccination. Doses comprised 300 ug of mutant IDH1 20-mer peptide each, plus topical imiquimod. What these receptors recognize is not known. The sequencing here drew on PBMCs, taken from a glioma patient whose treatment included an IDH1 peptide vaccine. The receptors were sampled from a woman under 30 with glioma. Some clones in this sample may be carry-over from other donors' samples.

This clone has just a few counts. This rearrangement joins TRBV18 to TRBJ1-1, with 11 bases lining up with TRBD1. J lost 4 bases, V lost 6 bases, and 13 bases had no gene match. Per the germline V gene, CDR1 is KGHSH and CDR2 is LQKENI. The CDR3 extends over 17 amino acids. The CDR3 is CASSGLGTGGSGTEAFF. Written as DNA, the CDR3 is TGTGCCAGCTCGGGACTTGGGACAGGGGGTTCGGGCACTGAAGCTTTCTTT.

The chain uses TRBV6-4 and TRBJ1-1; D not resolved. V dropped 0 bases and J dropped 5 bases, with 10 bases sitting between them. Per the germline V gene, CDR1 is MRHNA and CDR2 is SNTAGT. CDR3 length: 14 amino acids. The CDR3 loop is CASSDSWGGTEAFF. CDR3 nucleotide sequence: TGTGCCAGCAGTGACTCGTGGGGAGGGACTGAAGCTTTCTTT.

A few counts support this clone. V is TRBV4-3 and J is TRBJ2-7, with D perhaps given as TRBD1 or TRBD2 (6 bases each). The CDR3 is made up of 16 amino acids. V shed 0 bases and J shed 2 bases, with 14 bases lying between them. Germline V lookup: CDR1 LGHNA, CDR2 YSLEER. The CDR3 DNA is TGCGCCAGCAGCCAAGATAGGTGGGGGGCGGCCTACGAGCAGTACTTC. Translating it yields CASSQDRWGAAYEQYF.

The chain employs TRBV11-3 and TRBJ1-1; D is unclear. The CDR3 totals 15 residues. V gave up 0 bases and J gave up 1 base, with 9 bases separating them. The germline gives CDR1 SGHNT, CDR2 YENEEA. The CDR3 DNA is TGTGCCAGCAGCTTAGACCGGGCGGGGAACACTGAAGCTTTCTTT. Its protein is CASSLDRAGNTEAFF.

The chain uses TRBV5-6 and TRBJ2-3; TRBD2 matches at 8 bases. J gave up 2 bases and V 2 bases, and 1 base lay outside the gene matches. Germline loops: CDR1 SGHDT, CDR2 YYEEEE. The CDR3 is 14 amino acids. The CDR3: CASSLAGDTDTQYF. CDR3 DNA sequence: TGTGCCAGCAGCTTAGCGGGAGACACAGATACGCAGTATTTT.

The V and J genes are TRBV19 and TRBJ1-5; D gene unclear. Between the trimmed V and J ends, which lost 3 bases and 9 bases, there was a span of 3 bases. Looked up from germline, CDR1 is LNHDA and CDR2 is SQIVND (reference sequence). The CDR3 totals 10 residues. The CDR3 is CASSIWPQHF. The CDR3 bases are TGTGCCAGTAGTATCTGGCCCCAGCATTTT.

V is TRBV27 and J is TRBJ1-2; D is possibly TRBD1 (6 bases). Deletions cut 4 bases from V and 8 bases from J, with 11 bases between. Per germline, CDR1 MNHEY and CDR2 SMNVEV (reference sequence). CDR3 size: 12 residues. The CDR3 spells CASSSGAEGYTF. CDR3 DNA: TGTGCCAGCAGTTCGGGGGCGGAAGGCTACACCTTC.

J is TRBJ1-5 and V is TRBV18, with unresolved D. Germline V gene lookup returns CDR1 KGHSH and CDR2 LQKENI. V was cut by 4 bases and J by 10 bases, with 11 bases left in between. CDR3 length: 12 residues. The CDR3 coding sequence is TGTGCCAGCTCACTTCAGGACTCACCCCAGCATTTT. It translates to CASSLQDSPQHF. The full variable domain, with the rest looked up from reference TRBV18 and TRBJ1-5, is NAGVMQNPRHLVRRRGQEARLRCSPMKGHSHVYWYRQLPEEGLKFMVYLQKENIIDESGMPKERFSAEFPKEGPSILRIQQVVRGDSAAYFCASSLQDSPQHFGDGTRLSIL.

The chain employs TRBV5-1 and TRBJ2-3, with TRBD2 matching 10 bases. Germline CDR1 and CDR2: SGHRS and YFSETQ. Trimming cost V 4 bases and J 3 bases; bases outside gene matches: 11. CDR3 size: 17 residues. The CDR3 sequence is CASSPRTSGINTDTQYF. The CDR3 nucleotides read TGCGCCAGCAGCCCGAGGACTAGCGGAATCAATACAGATACGCAGTATTTT.

CDR3 loop: CSVEGGGTDTQYF. CDR3 sequence (DNA): TGCAGCGTTGAAGGAGGTGGAACAGATACGCAGTATTTT. The V gene is TRBV29-1, the J gene TRBJ2-3; D remains unclear. CDR1 and CDR2 from the germline V gene are SQVTM and ANQGSEA. There are 13 residues in the CDR3. Trimming pared 1 base from V and 3 bases from J, leaving 8 bases between.

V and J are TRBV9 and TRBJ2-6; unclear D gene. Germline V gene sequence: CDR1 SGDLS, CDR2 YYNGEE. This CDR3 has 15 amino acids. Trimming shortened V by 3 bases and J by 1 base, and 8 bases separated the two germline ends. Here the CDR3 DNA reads TGTGCCAGCAGCGGCCTGAAATCTGGGGCCAACGTCCTGACTTTC. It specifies CASSGLKSGANVLTF.

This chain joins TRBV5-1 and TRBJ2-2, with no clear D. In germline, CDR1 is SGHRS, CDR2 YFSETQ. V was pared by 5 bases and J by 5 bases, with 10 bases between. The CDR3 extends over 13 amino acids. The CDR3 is CASSSSKTGELFF. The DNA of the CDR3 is TGCGCCAGCAGTTCCAGCAAGACCGGGGAGCTGTTTTTT.

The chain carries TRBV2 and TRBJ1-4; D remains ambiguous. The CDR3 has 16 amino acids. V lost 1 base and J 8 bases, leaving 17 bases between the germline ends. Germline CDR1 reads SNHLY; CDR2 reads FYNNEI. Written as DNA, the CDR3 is TGTGCCAGCAGTGAAGGGTCAACGAGTGCCCCCGAAAAACTGTTTTTT. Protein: CASSEGSTSAPEKLFF.

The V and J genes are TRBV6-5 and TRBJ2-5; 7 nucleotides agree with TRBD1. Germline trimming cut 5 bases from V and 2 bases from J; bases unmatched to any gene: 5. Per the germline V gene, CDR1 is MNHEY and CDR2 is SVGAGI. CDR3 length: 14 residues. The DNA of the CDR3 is TGTGCCAGCAGTCACGGGACAGCACAAGAGACCCAGTACTTC. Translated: CASSHGTAQETQYF.

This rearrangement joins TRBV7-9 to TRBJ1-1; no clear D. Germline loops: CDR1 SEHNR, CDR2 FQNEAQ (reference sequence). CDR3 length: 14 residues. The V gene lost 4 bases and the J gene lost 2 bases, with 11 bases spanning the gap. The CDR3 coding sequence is TGTGCCAGCAGCTCCCGTTTGGGTAACACTGAAGCTTTCTTT. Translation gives CASSSRLGNTEAFF.

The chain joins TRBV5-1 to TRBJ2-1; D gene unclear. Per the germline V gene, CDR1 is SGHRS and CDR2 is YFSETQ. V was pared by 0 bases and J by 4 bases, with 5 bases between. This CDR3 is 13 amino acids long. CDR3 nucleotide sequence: TGCGCCAGCAGCTTGGACCCTTACAATGAGCAGTTCTTC. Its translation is CASSLDPYNEQFF. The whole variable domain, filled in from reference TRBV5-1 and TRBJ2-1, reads KAGVTQTPRYLIKTRGQQVTLSCSPISGHRSVSWYQQTPGQGLQFLFEYFSETQRNKGNFPGRFSGRQFSNSRSEMNVSTLELGDSALYLCASSLDPYNEQFFGPGTRLTVL.